This T cell receptor (beta chain) originates from a study of cytomegalovirus exposure and HLA in healthy donors. The junction had 7 bases not matched to a gene; V was cut back by 2 bases and J by 7 bases. Germline V gives CDR1 GTSNPN, CDR2 SVGIG (reference sequence). This CDR3 has 14 amino acids. This clone was observed once. Amplification used 60 Vbeta primers and 13 Jbeta primers. Sequenced by immunoSEQ multiplex PCR; TCRdb stores in-frame clones only, minus some. In the table there are 180,000 or so clones, 72% of which are singletons. The receptor comes from a human donor in good health. The V call is TRBV30, the J call TRBJ1-2; 10 positions agree with TRBD1. The sample was PBMCs. In DNA, the CDR3 is TGTGCCTGGAGTCCAGGACAGGGGGGGAGTGGCTACACCTTC. Protein sequence: CAWSPGQGGSGYTF.